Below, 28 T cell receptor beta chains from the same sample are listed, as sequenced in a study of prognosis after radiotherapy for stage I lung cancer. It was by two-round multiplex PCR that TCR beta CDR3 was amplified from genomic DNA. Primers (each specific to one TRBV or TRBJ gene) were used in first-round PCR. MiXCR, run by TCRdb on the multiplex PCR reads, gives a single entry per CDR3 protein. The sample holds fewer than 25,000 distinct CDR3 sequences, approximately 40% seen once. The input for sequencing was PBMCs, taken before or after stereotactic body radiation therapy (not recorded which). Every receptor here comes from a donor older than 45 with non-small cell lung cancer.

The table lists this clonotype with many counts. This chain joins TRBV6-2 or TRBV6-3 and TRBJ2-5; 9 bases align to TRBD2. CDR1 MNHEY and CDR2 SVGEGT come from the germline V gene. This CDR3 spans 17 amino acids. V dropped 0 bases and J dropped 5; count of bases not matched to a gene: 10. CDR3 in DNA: TGTGCCAGCAGTTACTCTAGCGGGAGTGCCGGCTGGGAGACCCAGTACTTC. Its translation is CASSYSSGSAGWETQYF.

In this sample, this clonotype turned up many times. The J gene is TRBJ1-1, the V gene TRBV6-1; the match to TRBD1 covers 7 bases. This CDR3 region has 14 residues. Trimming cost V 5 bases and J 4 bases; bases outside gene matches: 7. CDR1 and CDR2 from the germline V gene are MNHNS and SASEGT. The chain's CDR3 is CASSLSAGGTEAFF. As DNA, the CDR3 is TGTGCCAGCAGTCTCTCCGCAGGGGGCACTGAAGCTTTCTTT.

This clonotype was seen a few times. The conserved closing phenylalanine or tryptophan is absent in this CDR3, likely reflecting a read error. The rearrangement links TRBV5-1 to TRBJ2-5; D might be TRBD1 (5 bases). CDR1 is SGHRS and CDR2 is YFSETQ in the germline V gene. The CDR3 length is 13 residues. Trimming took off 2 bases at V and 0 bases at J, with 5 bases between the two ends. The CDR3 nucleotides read TGCGCCAGCAGCTTACAGGACCAAGAGACCCAGTACTCC. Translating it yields CASSLQDQETQYS.

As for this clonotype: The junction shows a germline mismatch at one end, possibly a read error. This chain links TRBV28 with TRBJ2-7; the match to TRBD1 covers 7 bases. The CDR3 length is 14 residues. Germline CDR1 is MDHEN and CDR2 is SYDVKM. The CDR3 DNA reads TGTGCCATCAGTTCCTCCGACAGGGTCTGGGAGCAGTACTTC. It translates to CAISSSDRVWEQYF.

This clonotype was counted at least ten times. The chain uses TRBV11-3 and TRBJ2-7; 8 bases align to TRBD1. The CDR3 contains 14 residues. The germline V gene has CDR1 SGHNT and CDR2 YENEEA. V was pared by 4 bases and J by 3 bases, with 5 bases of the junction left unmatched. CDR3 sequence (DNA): TGTGCCAGCAGCTCAGAGGGACAGGTCTACGAGCAGTACTTC. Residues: CASSSEGQVYEQYF.

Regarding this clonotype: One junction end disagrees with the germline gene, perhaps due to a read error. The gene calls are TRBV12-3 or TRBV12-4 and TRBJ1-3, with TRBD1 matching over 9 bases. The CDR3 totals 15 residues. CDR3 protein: CTSGPGQGLGNTIYF. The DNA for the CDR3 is TGTACCAGCGGGCCGGGACAGGGCTTGGGGAACACCATATATTTT.

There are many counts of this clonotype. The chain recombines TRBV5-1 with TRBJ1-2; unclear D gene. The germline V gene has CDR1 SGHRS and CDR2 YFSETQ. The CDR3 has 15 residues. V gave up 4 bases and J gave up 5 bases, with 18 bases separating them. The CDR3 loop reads CASSPPPGIAYGYTF. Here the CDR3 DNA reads TGCGCCAGCAGCCCCCCCCCGGGTATCGCATATGGCTACACCTTC.

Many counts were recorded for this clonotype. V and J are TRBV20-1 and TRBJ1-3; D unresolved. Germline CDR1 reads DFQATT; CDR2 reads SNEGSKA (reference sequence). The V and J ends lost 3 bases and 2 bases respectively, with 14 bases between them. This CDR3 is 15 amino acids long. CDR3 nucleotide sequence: TGCAGTGCTAGGTGGAGCTCCTCCCCTGGAAACACCATATATTTT. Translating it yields CSARWSSSPGNTIYF.

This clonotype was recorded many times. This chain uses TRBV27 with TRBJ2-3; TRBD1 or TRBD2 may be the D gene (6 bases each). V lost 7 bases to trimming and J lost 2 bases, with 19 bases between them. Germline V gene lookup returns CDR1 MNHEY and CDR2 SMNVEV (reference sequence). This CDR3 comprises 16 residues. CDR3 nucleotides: TGTGCCAGCACGAGACGGAGGGACAACCCCACAGATACGCAGTATTTT. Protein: CASTRRRDNPTDTQYF.

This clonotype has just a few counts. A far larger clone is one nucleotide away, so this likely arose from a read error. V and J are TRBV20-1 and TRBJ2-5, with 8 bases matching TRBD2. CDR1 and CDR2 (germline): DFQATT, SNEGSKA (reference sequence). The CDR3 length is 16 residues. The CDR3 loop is CSARGTSLETYNEQSF. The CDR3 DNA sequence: TGCAGTGCTAGAGGGACTAGCTTAGAAACATACAATGAGCAGTCCTTC.

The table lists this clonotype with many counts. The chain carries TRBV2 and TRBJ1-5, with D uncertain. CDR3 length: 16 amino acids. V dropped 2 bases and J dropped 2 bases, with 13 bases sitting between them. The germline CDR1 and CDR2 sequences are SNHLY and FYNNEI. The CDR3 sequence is CASSERGGFRNQPQHF. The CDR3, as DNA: TGTGCCAGCAGTGAACGCGGCGGGTTTCGCAATCAGCCCCAGCATTTT. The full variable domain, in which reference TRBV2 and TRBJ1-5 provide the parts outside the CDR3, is EPEVTQTPSHQVTQMGQEVILRCVPISNHLYFYWYRQILGQKVEFLVSFYNNEISEKSEIFDDQFSVERPDGSNFTLKIRSTKLEDSAMYFCASSERGGFRNQPQHFGDGTRLSIL.

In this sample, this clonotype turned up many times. In nucleotides, the CDR3 is TGTGCCAGCAGCGGACTAGCGGGAGACACCGGGGAGCTGTTTTTT. Protein sequence: CASSGLAGDTGELFF. V gene TRBV9 combines with J gene TRBJ2-2; 12 nucleotides line up with TRBD2. V shed 3 bases, J shed 3 bases, and the junction held 0 bases outside the gene matches. Germline CDR1 and CDR2: SGDLS and YYNGEE. The CDR3 is 15 residues long.

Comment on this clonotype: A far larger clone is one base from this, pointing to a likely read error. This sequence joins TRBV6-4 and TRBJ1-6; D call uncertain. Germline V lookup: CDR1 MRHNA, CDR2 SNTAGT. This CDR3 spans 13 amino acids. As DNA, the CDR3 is TGTGCCAGCAGTTACTCCCTCTACAGACCCCTCCACTTT. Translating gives CASSYSLYRPLHF.

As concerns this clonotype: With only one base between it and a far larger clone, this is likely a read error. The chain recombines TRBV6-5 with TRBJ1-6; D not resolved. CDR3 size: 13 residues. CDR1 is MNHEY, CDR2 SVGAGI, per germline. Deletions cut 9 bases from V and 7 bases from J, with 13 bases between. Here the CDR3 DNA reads TGTGCCAGACTGGCAGGAGAAAATTCACCCCTCCACTTT. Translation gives CARLAGENSPLHF.

DNA of the CDR3: TGTGCCAGCAGATCCACTAGCGGGAGGGCCGCGGGGGGTTACAATGAGCAGTTCTTC. Encoded protein: CASRSTSGRAAGGYNEQFF. The J gene is TRBJ2-1, the V gene TRBV6-1; 13 positions match TRBD2. V gave up 6 bases and J gave up 4 bases; unmatched junction bases: 15. This CDR3 is 19 amino acids long. Germline CDR1 reads MNHNS; CDR2 reads SASEGT.

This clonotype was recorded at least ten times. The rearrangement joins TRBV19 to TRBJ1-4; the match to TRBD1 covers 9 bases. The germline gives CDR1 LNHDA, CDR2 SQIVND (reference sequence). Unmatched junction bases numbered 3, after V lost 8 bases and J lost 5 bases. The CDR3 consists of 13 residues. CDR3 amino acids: CASGTGLNEKLFF. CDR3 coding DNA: TGTGCCAGTGGGACAGGGCTCAATGAAAAACTGTTTTTT. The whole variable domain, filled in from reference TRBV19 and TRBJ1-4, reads DGGITQSPKYLFRKEGQNVTLSCEQNLNHDAMYWYRQDPGQGLRLIYYSQIVNDFQKGDIAEGYSVSREKKESFPLTVTSAQKNPTAFYLCASGTGLNEKLFFGSGTQLSVL.

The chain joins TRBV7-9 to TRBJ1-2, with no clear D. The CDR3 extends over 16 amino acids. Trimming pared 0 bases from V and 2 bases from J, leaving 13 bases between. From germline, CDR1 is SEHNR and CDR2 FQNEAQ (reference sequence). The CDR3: CASSLALVISNYGYTF. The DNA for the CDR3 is TGTGCCAGCAGCTTAGCGCTCGTCATTTCCAACTATGGCTACACCTTC.

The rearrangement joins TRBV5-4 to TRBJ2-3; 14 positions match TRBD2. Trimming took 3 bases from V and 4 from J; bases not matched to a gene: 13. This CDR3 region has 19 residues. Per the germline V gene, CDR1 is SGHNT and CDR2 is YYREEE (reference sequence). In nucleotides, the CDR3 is TGTGCCAGCAGCTCCCCACCGGGACTAGCGGGAGTTGAGGCAGATACGCAGTATTTT. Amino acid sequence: CASSSPPGLAGVEADTQYF. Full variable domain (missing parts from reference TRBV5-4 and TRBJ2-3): ETGVTQSPTHLIKTRGQQVTLRCSSQSGHNTVSWYQQALGQGPQFIFQYYREEENGRGNFPPRFSGLQFPNYSSELNVNALELDDSALYLCASSSPPGLAGVEADTQYFGPGTRLTVL.

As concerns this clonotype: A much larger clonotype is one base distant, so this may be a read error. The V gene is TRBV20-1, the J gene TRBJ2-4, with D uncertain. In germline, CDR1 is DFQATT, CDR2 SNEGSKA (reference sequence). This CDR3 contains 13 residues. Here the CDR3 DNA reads TGCGGTGCTAGAGATTTAGCCAAAAACATTCAGTACTTC. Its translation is CGARDLAKNIQYF.

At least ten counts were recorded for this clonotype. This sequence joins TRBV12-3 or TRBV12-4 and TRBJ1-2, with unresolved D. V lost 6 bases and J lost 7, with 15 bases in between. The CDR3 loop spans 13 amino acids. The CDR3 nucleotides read TGTGCCAGCAGCCGCGAACTTGGCGCTGGCTACACCTTC. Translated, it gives CASSRELGAGYTF.

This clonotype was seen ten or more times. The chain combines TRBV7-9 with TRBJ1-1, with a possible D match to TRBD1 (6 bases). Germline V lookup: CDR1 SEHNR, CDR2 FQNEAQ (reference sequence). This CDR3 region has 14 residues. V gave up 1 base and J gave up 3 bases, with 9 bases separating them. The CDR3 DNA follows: TGTGCCAGCAGCTTAGGGACAGCCGACACTGAAGCTTTCTTT. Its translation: CASSLGTADTEAFF.

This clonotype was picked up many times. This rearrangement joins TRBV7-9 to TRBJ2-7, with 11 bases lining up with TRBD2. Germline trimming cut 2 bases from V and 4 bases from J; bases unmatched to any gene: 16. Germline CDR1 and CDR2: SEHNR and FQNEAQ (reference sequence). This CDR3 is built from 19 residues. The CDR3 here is CASSLSLSGAASGRYEQYF. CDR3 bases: TGTGCCAGCAGCTTAAGTCTTAGTGGGGCCGCTAGCGGGAGGTACGAGCAGTACTTC.

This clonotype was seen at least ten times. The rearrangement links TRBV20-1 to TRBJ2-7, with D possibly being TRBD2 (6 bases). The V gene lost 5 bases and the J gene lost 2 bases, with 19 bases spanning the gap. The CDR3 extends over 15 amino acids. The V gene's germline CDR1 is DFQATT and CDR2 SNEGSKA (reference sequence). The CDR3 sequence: CSALRGAGLTYEQYF. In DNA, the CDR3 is TGCAGTGCTTTGAGAGGGGCGGGATTAACCTACGAGCAGTACTTC.

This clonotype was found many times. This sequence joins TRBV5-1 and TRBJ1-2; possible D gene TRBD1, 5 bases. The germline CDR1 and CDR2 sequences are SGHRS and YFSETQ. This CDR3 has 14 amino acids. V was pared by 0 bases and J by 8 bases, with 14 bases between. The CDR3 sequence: CASSLAPGIRGYTF. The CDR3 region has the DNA TGCGCCAGCAGCTTGGCCCCAGGGATACGGGGCTACACCTTC.

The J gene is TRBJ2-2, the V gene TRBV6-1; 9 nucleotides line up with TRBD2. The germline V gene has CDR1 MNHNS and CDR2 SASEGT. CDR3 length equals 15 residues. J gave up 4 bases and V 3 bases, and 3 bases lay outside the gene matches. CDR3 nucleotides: TGTGCCAGCAGTGATAGCGGGAGAGTCACCGGGGAGCTGTTTTTT. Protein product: CASSDSGRVTGELFF.

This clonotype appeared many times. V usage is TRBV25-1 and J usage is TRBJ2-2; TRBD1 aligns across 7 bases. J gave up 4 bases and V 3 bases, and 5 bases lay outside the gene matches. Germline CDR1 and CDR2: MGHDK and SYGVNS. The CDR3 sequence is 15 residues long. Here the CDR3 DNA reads TGTGCCAGCAGTGACGTTCAGGGGGTCACCGGGGAGCTGTTTTTT. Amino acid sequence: CASSDVQGVTGELFF.

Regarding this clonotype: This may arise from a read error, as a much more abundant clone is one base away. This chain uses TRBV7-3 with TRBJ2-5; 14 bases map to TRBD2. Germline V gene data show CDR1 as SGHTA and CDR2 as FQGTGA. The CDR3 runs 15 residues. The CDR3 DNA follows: TGTGCCAGCATCTTAGGACTAGCGGGAGGAGAGACCCAGTACTTC. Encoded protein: CASILGLAGGETQYF. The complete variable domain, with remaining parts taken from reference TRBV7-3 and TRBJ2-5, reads GAGVSQTPSNKVTEKGKYVELRCDPISGHTALYWYRQSLGQGPEFLIYFQGTGAADDSGLPNDRFFAVRPEGSVSTLKIQRTERGDSAVYLCASILGLAGGETQYFGPGTRLLVL.

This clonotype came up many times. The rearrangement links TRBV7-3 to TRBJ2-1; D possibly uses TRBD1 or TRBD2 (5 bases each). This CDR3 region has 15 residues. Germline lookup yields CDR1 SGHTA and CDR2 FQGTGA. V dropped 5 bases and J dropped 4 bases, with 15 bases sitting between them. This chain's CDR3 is CASSNPSGPYNEQFF. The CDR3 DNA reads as TGTGCCAGCAGCAACCCCTCGGGGCCGTACAATGAGCAGTTCTTC. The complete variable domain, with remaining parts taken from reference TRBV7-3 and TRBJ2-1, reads GAGVSQTPSNKVTEKGKYVELRCDPISGHTALYWYRQSLGQGPEFLIYFQGTGAADDSGLPNDRFFAVRPEGSVSTLKIQRTERGDSAVYLCASSNPSGPYNEQFFGPGTRLTVL.